This record looks at one TCR beta chain sequence and its context. As handled by the study authors: Amplifying reference gene primers gave estimates of nucleated cell counts. TCRdb keeps only in-frame clones here, not all; method: immunoSEQ multiplex PCR. That table gives V, J and clone size, and the DNA gave D and trimming. This table holds 90,000 to 150,000 clones, around 86% found once. V was pared by 3 bases and J by 3 bases, with 9 bases between. The CDR3 loop spans 13 amino acids. This sample was included in a study of blood T cell repertoires in COVID-19. Study-wide background: Samples taken during acute and convalescent COVID-19 were collected in the United States, Italy and Spain.

Source material: peripheral blood. This sequence originates from a man of 80 years or more with acute or convalescent COVID-19. The rearrangement joins TRBV5-3 to TRBJ1-2; D may be TRBD1 (5 bases). TRBV5-3 is an ORF, with its function uncertain. CDR3 loop: CARSSGGDYGYTF. Written as DNA, the CDR3 is TGTGCCAGAAGCTCCGGGGGAGACTATGGCTACACCTTC.